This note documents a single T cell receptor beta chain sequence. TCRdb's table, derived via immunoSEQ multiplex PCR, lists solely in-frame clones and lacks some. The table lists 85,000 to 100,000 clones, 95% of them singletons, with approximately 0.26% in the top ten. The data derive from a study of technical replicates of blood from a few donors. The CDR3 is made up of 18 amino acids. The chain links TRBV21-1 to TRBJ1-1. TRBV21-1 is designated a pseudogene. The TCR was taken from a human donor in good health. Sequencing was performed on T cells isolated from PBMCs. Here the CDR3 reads CASSKSPGLVGLNTEAFF. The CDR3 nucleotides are TGTGCCAGCAGCAAAAGTCCGGGGTTAGTTGGCCTTAACACTGAAGCTTTCTTT.